A single sample is the source of the 2 T cell receptor beta chains below, sequenced in a study of cytomegalovirus exposure and HLA in healthy donors. Vbeta (60) and Jbeta (13) primers were used in the PCR. Sequencing was performed with immunoSEQ multiplex PCR; in TCRdb, only in-frame clones are kept and a portion is missing. The data show under 150,000 clones, about three quarters seen once. Sequenced sample: PBMCs. These receptors were taken from a woman aged 40 to 50 in good health and CMV-seronegative.

The chain employs TRBV7-8 and TRBJ2-2; 11 bases align to TRBD2. CDR1 SGHVS and CDR2 FQNEAQ come from the germline V gene. V gave up 4 bases and J gave up 7 bases; unmatched junction bases: 8. CDR3 size: 16 residues. The CDR3 nucleotides are TGTGCCAGCAGCTCGGGCCAACTAGCGGGGGTCGGGGAGCTGTTTTTT. Translating gives CASSSGQLAGVGELFF.

This clone has a handful of counts. The J gene is TRBJ2-3, the V gene TRBV28, with 8 bases fitting TRBD2. The CDR3 covers 17 residues. Germline V gene data show CDR1 as MDHEN and CDR2 as SYDVKM. V lost 6 bases, J lost 1 base, and 12 bases stayed unmatched. In DNA, the CDR3 is TGTGCCAGCAGCTCCGCAATAGCGGGGCCTGGCACAGATACGCAGTATTTT. Translation gives CASSSAIAGPGTDTQYF. Complete variable domain (other parts from reference TRBV28 and TRBJ2-3): DVKVTQSSRYLVKRTGEKVFLECVQDMDHENMFWYRQDPGLGLRLIYFSYDVKMKEKGDIPEGYSVSREKKERFSLILESASTNQTSMYLCASSSAIAGPGTDTQYFGPGTRLTVL.